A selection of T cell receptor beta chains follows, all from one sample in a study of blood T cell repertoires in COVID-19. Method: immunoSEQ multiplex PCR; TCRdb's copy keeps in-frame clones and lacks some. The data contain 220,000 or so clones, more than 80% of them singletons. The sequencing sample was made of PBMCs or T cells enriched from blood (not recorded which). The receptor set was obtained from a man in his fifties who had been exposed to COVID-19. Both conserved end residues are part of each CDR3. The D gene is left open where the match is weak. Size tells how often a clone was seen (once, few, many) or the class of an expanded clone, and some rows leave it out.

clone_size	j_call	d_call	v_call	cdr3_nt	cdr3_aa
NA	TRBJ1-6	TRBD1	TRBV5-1	TGCGCCAGCAGCCCCCTACCGGGACAGGGGGTTAGTAATTCACCCCTCCACTTT	CASSPLPGQGVSNSPLHF
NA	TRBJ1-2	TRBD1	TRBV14	TGTGCCAGCAGCCGGAGGGACAGCTATGGCTACACCTTC	CASSRRDSYGYTF
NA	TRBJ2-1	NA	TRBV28	TGTGCCAGCAGTTTATATCAGGGTGTAAGGACGGGCAATGAGCAGTTCTTC	CASSLYQGVRTGNEQFF
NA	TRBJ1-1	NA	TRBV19	TGTGCCAGTAGTTTTACAGGGATGGAAGCTTTCTTT	CASSFTGMEAFF
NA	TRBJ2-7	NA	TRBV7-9	TGTGCCAGCAGCCAAAAAATGCAGGACGAGCAGTACTTC	CASSQKMQDEQYF
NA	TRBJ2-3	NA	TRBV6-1	TGTGCCAGCAGTGAGTCTAGAATACGCACAGATACGCAGTATTTT	CASSESRIRTDTQYF
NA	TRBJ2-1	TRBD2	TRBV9	TGTGCCAGCAGCCTCCGGCTAGCGGGGGGGCACAATGAGCAGTTCTTC	CASSLRLAGGHNEQFF
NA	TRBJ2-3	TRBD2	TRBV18	TGTGCCAGCTCACCACCTAGCGGGAGTGAAGATACGCAGTATTTT	CASSPPSGSEDTQYF
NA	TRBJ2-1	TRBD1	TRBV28	TGTGCCAGCAGTTCTCCGGGACAGGGGTCCAATGAGCAGTTCTTC	CASSSPGQGSNEQFF
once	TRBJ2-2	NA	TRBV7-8	TGTGCCAGCAGCTACCAGGCGGGGGAGCTGTTTTTT	CASSYQAGELFF
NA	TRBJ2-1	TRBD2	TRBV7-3	TGTGCCAGCAGCCCCAGACTAGCGGGGGGCAGGGAGCAGTTCTTC	CASSPRLAGGREQFF
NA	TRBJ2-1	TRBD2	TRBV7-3	TGTGCCAGCAGCTCGTATAGCGGGAGGGCCTACAATGAGCAGTTCTTC	CASSSYSGRAYNEQFF
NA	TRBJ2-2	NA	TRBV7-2	TGTGCCAGCAGCTTTAGGCAAGGACCGGGGAGCGCCGGGGAGCTGTTTTTT	CASSFRQGPGSAGELFF
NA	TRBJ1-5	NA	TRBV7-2	TGTGCCAGCAGCTTAGCTGTCGGTCAGCCCCAGCATTTT	CASSLAVGQPQHF
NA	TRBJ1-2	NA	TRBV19	TGTGCCAGTAGTCCCTTTGGGGGGGACAACTATGGCTACACCTTC	CASSPFGGDNYGYTF
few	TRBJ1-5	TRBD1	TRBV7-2	TGTGCCAGCAGCTCCCCAGGGGGAAGCAATCAGCCCCAGCATTTT	CASSSPGGSNQPQHF
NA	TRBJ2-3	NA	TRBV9	TGTGCCAGCAGCCGGGACAGCCCCGGAGGGGAAGATACGCAGTATTTT	CASSRDSPGGEDTQYF
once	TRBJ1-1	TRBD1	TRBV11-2	TGTGCCAGCAGCTTTAGAGGGGGCGGCACTGAAGCTTTCTTT	CASSFRGGGTEAFF
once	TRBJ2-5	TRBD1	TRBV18	TGTGCCAGCTCACCGGCAGGGGGCTATGAGACCCAGTACTTC	CASSPAGGYETQYF
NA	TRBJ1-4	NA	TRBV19	TGTGCCAGTACCCGCCAGGGCGGAGAAAAACTGTTTTTT	CASTRQGGEKLFF
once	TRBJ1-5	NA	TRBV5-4	TGTGCCAGCAGCTTAGGAGGCGGGACGGCCCAGGAGCCCCAGCATTTT	CASSLGGGTAQEPQHF
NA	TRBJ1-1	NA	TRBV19	TGTGCCAGTACACCGACAGAGTTGAACACTGAAGCTTTCTTT	CASTPTELNTEAFF
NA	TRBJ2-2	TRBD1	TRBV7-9	TGTGCCAGCAGGCCAAACAGGGGGTCCGGGGAGCTGTTTTTT	CASRPNRGSGELFF
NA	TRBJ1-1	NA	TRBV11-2	TGTGCCAGCAGCTTTGCCCGCTACCCACCACAGGTCACGAACACTGAAGCTTTCTTT	CASSFARYPPQVTNTEAFF
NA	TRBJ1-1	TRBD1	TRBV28	TGTGCCAGCACTCCTAGGGACAGGGAGGCTTTCTTT	CASTPRDREAFF
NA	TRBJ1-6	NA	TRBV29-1	TGCAGCGTTGGACAGGCTATTAATTCACCCCTCCACTTT	CSVGQAINSPLHF
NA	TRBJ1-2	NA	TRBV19	TGTGCCAGTAGTATACTGGGGGGCTATGGCTACACCTTC	CASSILGGYGYTF
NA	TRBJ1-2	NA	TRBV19	TGTGCCAGTAGCCCCATCGCCCCATCGTTTGAAAGGGGCCCGAACTATGGCTACACCTTC	CASSPIAPSFERGPNYGYTF
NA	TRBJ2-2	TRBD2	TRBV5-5	TGTGCCAGCAGCCAGGGGACTAGATTATATACCGGGGAGCTGTTTTTT	CASSQGTRLYTGELFF
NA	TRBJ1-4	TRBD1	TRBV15	TGTGCCACCAGCCGGAGACAGGGACTCTTGGTGTTTTTT	CATSRRQGLLVFF
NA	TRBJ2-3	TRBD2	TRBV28	TGTGCCAGCAGAATCGAAATAGCGGGGGGGCAGGATACGCAGTATTTT	CASRIEIAGGQDTQYF
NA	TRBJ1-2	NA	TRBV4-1	TGCGCCAGCAGCCAGCCCCGACAGTTTCCCAATAACTATGGCTACACCTTC	CASSQPRQFPNNYGYTF
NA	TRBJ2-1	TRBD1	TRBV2	TGTGCCAGCACAGAACAGGGGAGCTCCTACAATGAGCAGTTCTTC	CASTEQGSSYNEQFF
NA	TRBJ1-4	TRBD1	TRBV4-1	TGCGCCAGCAGCCATGCCGAGACAGGGGGCGCGTCAGTGATGTGGGGCGGTGAAAAACTGTTTTTT	CASSHAETGGASVMWGGEKLFF
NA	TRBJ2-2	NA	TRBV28	TGTGCCAGCAGTTTAACGGGGGGCTTTTCCGGGGAGCTGTTTTTT	CASSLTGGFSGELFF
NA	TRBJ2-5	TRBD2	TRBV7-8	TGTGCCAGCACCGACCCTAAGAGTAGCGGGACTTGGCAAGAGACCCAGTACTTC	CASTDPKSSGTWQETQYF
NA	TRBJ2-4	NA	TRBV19	TGTGCCAGTAGTATAGACAGACTAGCCAAAAACATTCAGTACTTC	CASSIDRLAKNIQYF
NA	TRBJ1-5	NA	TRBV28	TGTGCCAGCAGTCCAATGGGAGAAGGGAATCAGCCCCAGCATTTT	CASSPMGEGNQPQHF
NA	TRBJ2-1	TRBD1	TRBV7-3	TGTGCCAGCAGCCCGACAGGGCCGTCCTACAATGAGCAGTTCTTC	CASSPTGPSYNEQFF
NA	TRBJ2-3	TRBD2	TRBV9	TGTGCCAGCAGCGTAGGTCTAGCGGGGGGTTATGATACGCAGTATTTT	CASSVGLAGGYDTQYF
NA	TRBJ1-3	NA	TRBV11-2	TGTGCCAGCAGCCCCCGGTTAAATGGAAACACCATATATTTT	CASSPRLNGNTIYF
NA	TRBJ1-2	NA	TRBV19	TGTGCCAGTTGTGATCCATTGACACGGGATTATGGCTATGGCTACACCTTC	CASCDPLTRDYGYGYTF